The next 30 T cell receptor beta chains were all read from a single sample in a study of T cell responses to AZD1222 COVID-19 vaccine. The table came from immunoSEQ multiplex PCR; TCRdb's copy has only in-frame clones and leaves some out. This sample yields about 97,000 clones, of which over 75% are seen a single time; 2.5% to 3% belongs to the top ten. The sample here was peripheral blood, taken on day 0 of AZD1222 vaccination. The receptors here all came from an adult in good health.

This clone showed up many times. CDR3 in DNA: TGTGCCAGCAGCCCCCCAGGTCAGGGGACCCCCCACGAGCAGTACTTC. It specifies CASSPPGQGTPHEQYF. The chain couples TRBV4-2 to TRBJ2-7; maybe TRBD1 (6 bases). The CDR3 spans 16 residues. The V gene lost 4 bases and the J gene lost 5 bases, with 21 bases spanning the gap. Germline V gene data show CDR1 as LGHNA and CDR2 as YNFKEQ.

The V and J genes are TRBV5-1 and TRBJ2-3, with D possibly TRBD1 on 5 matching bases. Germline values: CDR1 SGHRS, CDR2 YFSETQ. V shed 2 bases and J shed 4 bases, with 14 bases lying between them. The CDR3 contains 15 residues. The CDR3 region is CASSFKGQGADTQYF. As DNA, the CDR3 is TGCGCCAGCAGCTTTAAGGGCCAGGGTGCAGATACGCAGTATTTT.

This CDR3 is CASSPPSGGAEEQYF. Written as DNA, the CDR3 is TGTGCCAGCAGCCCGCCTAGCGGGGGGGCGGAGGAGCAGTACTTC. The chain is built from TRBV21-1 and TRBJ2-7; TRBD2 was called by the table and not checked on the DNA. TRBV21-1 is assigned pseudogene status. The CDR3 runs 15 residues.

The V call is TRBV5-4, the J call TRBJ1-6, with D possibly being TRBD1 (5 bases). The ends were cut back, 4 bases at V and 2 bases at J, with 10 bases in the middle. Germline assignment: CDR1 SGHNT and CDR2 YYREEE (reference sequence). The CDR3 sequence is 15 residues long. As DNA, the CDR3 is TGTGCCAGCAGCACCGGGGGGGCCTATAATTCACCCCTCCACTTT. This sequence encodes CASSTGGAYNSPLHF.

The chain has TRBV2 and TRBJ1-2; no firm D call. The CDR3 has 13 residues. V was pared by 7 bases and J by 0 bases, with 9 bases between. Per germline, CDR1 SNHLY and CDR2 FYNNEI. The CDR3: CASNREPNYGYTF. As DNA, the CDR3 is TGTGCCAGCAACCGGGAGCCTAACTATGGCTACACCTTC.

This sequence joins TRBV28 and TRBJ1-5, with D possibly TRBD1 on 6 matching bases. Trimming shortened V by 3 bases and J by 6 bases, and 12 bases separated the two germline ends. This CDR3 is 14 amino acids long. The germline V gene encodes CDR1 MDHEN and CDR2 SYDVKM. In DNA, the CDR3 is TGTGCCAGCAGTTTCTCCGGGGGCCCTCAGCCCCAGCATTTT. The encoded protein is CASSFSGGPQPQHF.

The chain couples TRBV6-6 to TRBJ1-1; D might be TRBD1 (6 bases). The CDR3 extends over 15 amino acids. Germline CDR1 is MNHNY and CDR2 is SVGAGI (reference sequence). V shed 3 bases and J shed 1 base, with 12 bases lying between them. The CDR3 protein is CASSYLQGTNTEAFF. CDR3 nucleotide sequence: TGTGCCAGCAGTTATTTGCAGGGGACGAACACTGAAGCTTTCTTT.

The chain carries TRBV6-5 and TRBJ1-1, with 7 bases fitting TRBD1. Germline CDR1 MNHEY, CDR2 SVGAGI. V lost 5 bases, J lost 1 base, and 4 bases stayed unmatched. The CDR3 is 14 amino acids. This chain's CDR3 is CASSRRDRNTEAFF. CDR3 coding DNA: TGTGCCAGCAGTCGCCGGGACAGGAACACTGAAGCTTTCTTT.

The chain is built from TRBV6-5 and TRBJ2-7, with 7 bases identical to TRBD1. The germline gives CDR1 MNHEY, CDR2 SVGAGI. The CDR3 extends over 13 amino acids. V dropped 6 bases and J dropped 3; count of bases not matched to a gene: 5. CDR3 bases: TGTGCCAGCAGGGCAGGGGGTATCTACGAGCAGTACTTC. Translated, it gives CASRAGGIYEQYF.

The chain recombines TRBV27 with TRBJ2-7; TRBD1 aligns across 7 bases. The CDR3 sequence is 14 residues long. The germline CDR1 and CDR2 sequences are MNHEY and SMNVEV (reference sequence). J was trimmed by 5 bases and V by 6 bases; bases with no gene match: 10. The DNA of the CDR3 is TGTGCCAGCAGCCGCGACAGGGTTGAGAACGAGCAGTACTTC. Translated, it gives CASSRDRVENEQYF.

V and J are TRBV6-1 and TRBJ1-2; 9 bases line up with TRBD1. Germline CDR1 MNHNS, CDR2 SASEGT. The CDR3 is made up of 16 amino acids. The J segment lost 1 base and the V segment lost 2 bases, leaving 5 bases of the junction unmatched. The CDR3 DNA reads as TGTGCCAGCAGTGAAAGGGACAGGGTCAATAACTATGGCTACACCTTC. It translates to CASSERDRVNNYGYTF.

The chain has TRBV19 and TRBJ2-1; 9 bases fit TRBD1. This CDR3 region has 15 residues. V lost 6 bases, J lost 7 bases, and 10 bases stayed unmatched. Looked up from germline, CDR1 is LNHDA and CDR2 is SQIVND (reference sequence). CDR3 DNA sequence: TGTGCCAGTAGCCTCGGACAGGGGCGAGGAAATGAGCAGTTCTTC. The encoded protein is CASSLGQGRGNEQFF. Based on the CDR3 plus reference TRBV19 and TRBJ2-1, the full variable domain is DGGITQSPKYLFRKEGQNVTLSCEQNLNHDAMYWYRQDPGQGLRLIYYSQIVNDFQKGDIAEGYSVSREKKESFPLTVTSAQKNPTAFYLCASSLGQGRGNEQFFGPGTRLTVL.

The chain joins TRBV4-1 to TRBJ2-1; 11 bases fit TRBD2. The CDR3 totals 16 residues. The germline V gene has CDR1 MGHRA and CDR2 YSYEKL. Unmatched junction bases numbered 10, after V lost 4 bases and J lost 8 bases. The CDR3 DNA follows: TGCGCCAGCAGCCTTAGCGGGGGGGCCTTGGTTGATGAGCAGTTCTTC. Translated, it gives CASSLSGGALVDEQFF.

This clone was picked up one time. The chain has TRBV5-1 and TRBJ1-4; D might be TRBD1 (6 bases). The V gene's germline CDR1 is SGHRS and CDR2 YFSETQ. The CDR3 has 15 amino acids. Deletions cut 4 bases from V and 0 bases from J, with 10 bases between. This chain's CDR3 is CASSTDSATNEKLFF. The DNA of the CDR3 is TGCGCCAGCAGCACGGACAGTGCAACTAATGAAAAACTGTTTTTT.

The rearrangement links TRBV27 to TRBJ2-1, with 8 bases identical to TRBD2. The V gene's germline CDR1 is MNHEY and CDR2 SMNVEV (reference sequence). V lost 3 bases, J lost 5 bases, and 3 bases stayed unmatched. The CDR3 spans 14 residues. The CDR3 sequence is CASSFGGGHNEQFF. As DNA, the CDR3 is TGTGCCAGCAGTTTCGGGGGGGGGCACAATGAGCAGTTCTTC.

This clone was counted only a few times. The chain carries TRBV19 and TRBJ2-7; 8 bases agree with TRBD1. The ends lost 6 bases at V and 2 bases at J; junction bases unmatched: 9. The germline CDR1 and CDR2 sequences are LNHDA and SQIVND (reference sequence). The CDR3 has 15 residues. DNA of the CDR3: TGTGCCAGTAGCCAGAGGACAGGGATGCCCTACGAGCAGTACTTC. Translating it yields CASSQRTGMPYEQYF.

The rearrangement uses TRBV2 and TRBJ1-6; D is unclear. The CDR3 covers 15 residues. The germline V and J ends were trimmed by 2 bases and 6 bases, with 11 bases remaining between them. Germline V lookup: CDR1 SNHLY, CDR2 FYNNEI. CDR3 sequence (DNA): TGTGCCAGCAGTGAAAGACCCCTGGGTAATTCACCCCTCCACTTT. It specifies CASSERPLGNSPLHF.

This chain uses TRBV7-3 with TRBJ2-1; TRBD2 might be the D (5 bases). CDR1 is SGHTA and CDR2 is FQGTGA in the germline V gene. The CDR3 covers 12 residues. V was trimmed by 2 bases and J by 10 bases, leaving 9 bases between them. In DNA, the CDR3 is TGTGCCAGCAGCTTAGACGGCGGGGAGCAGTTCTTC. Translation gives CASSLDGGEQFF.

The chain uses TRBV5-1 and TRBJ2-7; no reliable D call. Germline lookup yields CDR1 SGHRS and CDR2 YFSETQ. This CDR3 comprises 11 residues. Trimming took 1 base from V and 6 from J, leaving 5 bases between them. The CDR3 DNA reads as TGCGCCAGCAGCTTGTATGGCGAGCAGTACTTC. Amino acid sequence: CASSLYGEQYF.

This rearrangement joins TRBV4-3 to TRBJ1-2; perhaps TRBD1 as D (6 bases). The V end was cut by 0 bases, the J end by 6 bases, with 17 bases between. The CDR3 is made up of 16 amino acids. Looked up from germline, CDR1 is LGHNA and CDR2 is YSLEER. CDR3 nucleotides: TGCGCCAGCAGCCAAGATAGGGACATCCCAGAGAATGGCTACACCTTC. It specifies CASSQDRDIPENGYTF.

This chain links TRBV6-5 with TRBJ1-5, with a weak D call TRBD1 (5 bases). V was trimmed by 7 bases and J by 10 bases, leaving 20 bases between them. This CDR3 has 14 amino acids. Germline loops: CDR1 MNHEY, CDR2 SVGAGI. The CDR3 loop is CASTAWGMGSPQHF. The CDR3 coding sequence is TGTGCCAGCACCGCATGGGGGATGGGAAGCCCCCAGCATTTT.

This chain uses TRBV2 with TRBJ2-7; D is unresolved. There are 13 residues in the CDR3. The V gene lost 7 bases and the J gene lost 3 bases, with 13 bases spanning the gap. Germline CDR1 and CDR2: SNHLY and FYNNEI. CDR3 DNA sequence: TGTGCCAGCAAGAAGGAATCCATCTACGAGCAGTACTTC. Translating gives CASKKESIYEQYF.

The chain couples TRBV6-5 to TRBJ1-1; the D is unclear. CDR3 length equals 13 residues. Between the trimmed V and J ends, which lost 5 bases and 2 bases, there was a span of 9 bases. In germline, CDR1 is MNHEY, CDR2 SVGAGI. The CDR3 DNA reads TGTGCCAGCAGTAAGACGGTTAACACTGAAGCTTTCTTT. Amino acid sequence: CASSKTVNTEAFF.

This chain connects TRBV11-1 to TRBJ1-4; TRBD1 matches at 7 bases. This CDR3 region has 13 residues. V shed 3 bases and J 7 bases; nucleotides not matched to a gene: 2. Germline V gene data show CDR1 as SGHAT and CDR2 as FQDESV (reference sequence). In nucleotides, the CDR3 is TGTGCCAGCAGCTTCCCAGGGGGTGAAAAACTGTTTTTT. Amino acids: CASSFPGGEKLFF. Variable domain in full (rest from reference TRBV11-1 and TRBJ1-4): EAEVAQSPRYKITEKSQAVAFWCDPISGHATLYWYRQILGQGPELLVQFQDESVVDDSQLPKDRFSAERLKGVDSTLKIQPAELGDSAMYLCASSFPGGEKLFFGSGTQLSVL.

The gene calls are TRBV19 and TRBJ1-5; D gene ambiguous. Germline-derived CDR1 and CDR2 are LNHDA and SQIVND (reference sequence). This CDR3 is 13 amino acids long. V was cut by 6 bases and J by 2 bases, with 8 bases left in between. In DNA form, the CDR3 reads TGTGCCAGTAGAAACTCGGGCAATCAGCCCCAGCATTTT. Protein: CASRNSGNQPQHF.

V usage is TRBV14 and J usage is TRBJ1-1; D is possibly TRBD1 (6 bases). Germline V gene data show CDR1 as SGHDN and CDR2 as FVKESK. Trimming shortened V by 6 bases and J by 1 base, and 21 bases separated the two germline ends. The CDR3 loop spans 17 amino acids. The CDR3 DNA reads as TGTGCCAGCAGTAACCTGATGTCAGGGGTGAAGAACACTGAAGCTTTCTTT. Translated: CASSNLMSGVKNTEAFF.

The chain couples TRBV2 to TRBJ1-5; the D gene is possibly TRBD1 (6 bases). The V gene's germline CDR1 is SNHLY and CDR2 FYNNEI. V was cut by 3 bases and J by 6 bases, with 15 bases left in between. CDR3 length: 15 residues. The DNA of the CDR3 is TGTGCCAGCAGTGACTTTTTGGACAGTCGTCAGCCCCAGCATTTT. Translating gives CASSDFLDSRQPQHF.

The chain carries TRBV7-9 and TRBJ1-1; possibly TRBD1 for D (5 bases). V lost 5 bases, J lost 5 bases, and 21 bases lay in between. Germline V gene data show CDR1 as SEHNR and CDR2 as FQNEAQ (reference sequence). CDR3 length equals 16 residues. The CDR3 sequence is CASSPAASGGLTEAFF. CDR3 in DNA: TGTGCCAGCAGCCCAGCGGCTAGTGGGGGTCTGACTGAAGCTTTCTTT.

This clone occurred once. The V gene is TRBV5-1, the J gene TRBJ2-2; 7 nucleotides align to TRBD1. This CDR3 is built from 17 residues. The V segment lost 7 bases and the J segment 1 base; nucleotides outside the gene matches: 13. From germline, CDR1 is SGHRS and CDR2 YFSETQ. In DNA, the CDR3 is TGCGCCAGCCGCGGTAAATGGACAGGAGTGAACACCGGGGAGCTGTTTTTT. As protein: CASRGKWTGVNTGELFF.

The rearrangement joins TRBV7-9 to TRBJ1-5; the D is unclear. The V end lost 3 bases, the J end lost 4 bases, and 7 bases lay between the germline ends. CDR3 length: 13 residues. Per germline, CDR1 SEHNR and CDR2 FQNEAQ (reference sequence). CDR3 coding DNA: TGTGCCAGCAGCTTGGAGGAGAATCAGCCCCAGCATTTT. This gives the protein CASSLEENQPQHF. The complete variable domain, with remaining parts taken from reference TRBV7-9 and TRBJ1-5, reads DTGVSQNPRHKITKRGQNVTFRCDPISEHNRLYWYRQTLGQGPEFLTYFQNEAQLEKSRLLSDRFSAERPKGSFSTLEIQRTEQGDSAMYLCASSLEENQPQHFGDGTRLSIL.